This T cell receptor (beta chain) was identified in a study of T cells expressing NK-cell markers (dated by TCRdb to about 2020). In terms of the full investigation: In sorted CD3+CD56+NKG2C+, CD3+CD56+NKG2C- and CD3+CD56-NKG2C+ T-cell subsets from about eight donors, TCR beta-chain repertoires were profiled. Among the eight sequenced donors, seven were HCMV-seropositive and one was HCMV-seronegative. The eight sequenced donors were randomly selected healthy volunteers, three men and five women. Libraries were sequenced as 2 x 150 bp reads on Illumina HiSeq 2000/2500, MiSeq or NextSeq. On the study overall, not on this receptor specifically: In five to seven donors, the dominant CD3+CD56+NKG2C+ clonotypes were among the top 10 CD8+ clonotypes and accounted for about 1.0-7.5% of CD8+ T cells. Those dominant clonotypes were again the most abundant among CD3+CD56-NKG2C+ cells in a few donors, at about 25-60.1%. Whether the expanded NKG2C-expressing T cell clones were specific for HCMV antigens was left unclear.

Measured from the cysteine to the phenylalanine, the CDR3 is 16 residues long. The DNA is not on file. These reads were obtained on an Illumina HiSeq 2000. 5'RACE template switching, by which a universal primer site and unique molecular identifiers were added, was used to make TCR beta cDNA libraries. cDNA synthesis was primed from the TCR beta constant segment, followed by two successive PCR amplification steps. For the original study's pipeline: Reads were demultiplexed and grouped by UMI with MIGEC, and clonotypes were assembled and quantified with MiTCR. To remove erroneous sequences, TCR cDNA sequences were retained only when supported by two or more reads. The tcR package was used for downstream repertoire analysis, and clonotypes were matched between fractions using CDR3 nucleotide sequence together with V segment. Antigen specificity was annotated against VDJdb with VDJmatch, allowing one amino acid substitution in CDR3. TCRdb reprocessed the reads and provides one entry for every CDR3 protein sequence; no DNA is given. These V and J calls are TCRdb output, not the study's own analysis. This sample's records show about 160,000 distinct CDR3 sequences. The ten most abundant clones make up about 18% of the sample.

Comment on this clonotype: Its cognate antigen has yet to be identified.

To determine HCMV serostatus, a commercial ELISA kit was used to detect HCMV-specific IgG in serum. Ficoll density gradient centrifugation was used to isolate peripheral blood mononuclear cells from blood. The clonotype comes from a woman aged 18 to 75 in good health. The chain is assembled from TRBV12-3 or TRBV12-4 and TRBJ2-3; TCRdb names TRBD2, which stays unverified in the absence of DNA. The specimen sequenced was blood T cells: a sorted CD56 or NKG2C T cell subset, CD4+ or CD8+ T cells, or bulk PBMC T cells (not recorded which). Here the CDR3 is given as CASSLTSGGGADTQYF.